This section outlines one T cell receptor (beta chain) sequence together with its context. The antigen remains unidentified. The PCR made use of 60 Vbeta and 13 Jbeta primers. Method: immunoSEQ multiplex PCR; TCRdb's copy keeps in-frame clones and lacks some. The top ten clones hold 2.5% to 3.5% of a sample with around 170,000 clones, approximately 84% of them seen once. The source of the sample is a study of cytomegalovirus exposure and HLA in healthy donors. Study overall: A data release that came early held approximately 92 million unique TCRs from HLA-typed donors.

CDR1 and CDR2 (germline): SGHTA, FQGTGA. J was trimmed by 0 bases and V by 6 bases; bases with no gene match: 7. The CDR3 is 16 amino acids. Study results and caveats: Some public TCRs appeared in many individuals, while most sequences were rare.

The rearrangement uses TRBV7-3 and TRBJ2-2, with 7 nucleotides matching TRBD1. This clonotype was sampled from a woman in her fifties or sixties in good health and CMV-seropositive. The sequencing input was PBMCs. CDR3 sequence reads: CASSRDRASNTGELFF. For the CDR3, the DNA is TGTGCCAGCAGTCGAGACAGGGCATCGAACACCGGGGAGCTGTTTTTT.